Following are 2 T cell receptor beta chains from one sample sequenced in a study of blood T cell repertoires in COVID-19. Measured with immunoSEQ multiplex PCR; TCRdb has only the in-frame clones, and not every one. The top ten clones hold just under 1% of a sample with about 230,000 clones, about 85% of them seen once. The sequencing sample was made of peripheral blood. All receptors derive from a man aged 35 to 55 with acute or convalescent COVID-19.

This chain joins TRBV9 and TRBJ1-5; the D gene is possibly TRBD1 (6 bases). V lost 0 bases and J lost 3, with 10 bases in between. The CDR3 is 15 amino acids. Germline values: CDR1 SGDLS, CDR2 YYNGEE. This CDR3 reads CASSVDGQPNQPQHF. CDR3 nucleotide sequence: TGTGCCAGCAGCGTAGATGGACAGCCCAATCAGCCCCAGCATTTT.

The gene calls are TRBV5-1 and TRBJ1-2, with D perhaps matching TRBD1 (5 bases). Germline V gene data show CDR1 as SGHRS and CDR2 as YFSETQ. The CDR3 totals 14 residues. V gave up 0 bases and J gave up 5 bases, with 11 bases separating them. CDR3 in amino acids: CASSLAPGDYGYTF. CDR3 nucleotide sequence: TGCGCCAGCAGCTTGGCCCCGGGGGATTATGGCTACACCTTC.